A selection of T cell receptor beta chains follows, all from one sample in a study of human T cells and chemical hapten exposure. TCRdb re-analysed the RACE reads in MiXCR, keeping a single row per CDR3 protein. The sample has 150,000 to 200,000 distinct CDR3 sequences, about a fifth seen once. The sample in question was whole blood, obtained in connection with sensitization to the hapten diphenylcyclopropenone (DPC). The receptors were gathered from a woman aged 50 to 60 with alopecia areata. Some clones in this sample may be carry-over from other donors' samples. Both conserved end residues are part of each CDR3. A D gene is named only where the DNA matches it firmly. Some rows have no size entry. The others give once, few or many, or a class for an expanded clone.

V gene: TRBV29-1
D gene: NA
clone size: NA
J gene: TRBJ2-5
CDR3 DNA: TGCAGCGTTGGGGACTCGGGCGGGACCCAGTACTTC
CDR3 protein: CSVGDSGGTQYF

V gene: TRBV20-1
D gene: NA
clone size: few
J gene: TRBJ2-5
CDR3 DNA: TGCAGTGCTATCAGGAATACCCAAGAGACCCAGTACTTC
CDR3 protein: CSAIRNTQETQYF

V gene: TRBV20-1
D gene: TRBD2
clone size: few
J gene: TRBJ2-3
CDR3 DNA: TGCAGTGCTAGAGCGGGAGGGAAGAGTACGCAGTATTTT
CDR3 protein: CSARAGGKSTQYF

V gene: TRBV5-6
D gene: TRBD1
clone size: few
J gene: TRBJ1-2
CDR3 DNA: TGTGCCAGCAGCTTCGGGACAGGGGGCCTCGGCTACACCTTC
CDR3 protein: CASSFGTGGLGYTF

V gene: TRBV7-2
D gene: NA
clone size: NA
J gene: TRBJ2-3
CDR3 DNA: TGTGCCAGTGGGTCGGCGGGCACAGATACGCAGTATTTT
CDR3 protein: CASGSAGTDTQYF

V gene: TRBV29-1
D gene: NA
clone size: NA
J gene: TRBJ2-1
CDR3 DNA: TGCAGCGTTGAGAGAGCTGTTAATGAGCAGTTCTTC
CDR3 protein: CSVERAVNEQFF

V gene: TRBV7-3
D gene: TRBD1
clone size: many
J gene: TRBJ1-1
CDR3 DNA: TGTGCCAGCAGCTTACAGGGGGCTGGCACTGAAGCTTTCTTT
CDR3 protein: CASSLQGAGTEAFF

V gene: TRBV18
D gene: TRBD1
clone size: NA
J gene: TRBJ1-2
CDR3 DNA: TGTGCCAGCTCACCCCTACCGACAGGGAGGAACTATGGCTACACCTTC
CDR3 protein: CASSPLPTGRNYGYTF

V gene: TRBV12-3/TRBV12-4
D gene: NA
clone size: once
J gene: TRBJ2-1
CDR3 DNA: TGTGCCAGCAGTTTGTGGAGCGGGCTTAATGAGCAGTTCTTC
CDR3 protein: CASSLWSGLNEQFF

V gene: TRBV29-1
D gene: NA
clone size: NA
J gene: TRBJ1-1
CDR3 DNA: TGCAGCGTTGTCCCTAAGTCATGGAAAGGCACTGAAGCTTTCTTT
CDR3 protein: CSVVPKSWKGTEAFF

V gene: TRBV5-1
D gene: NA
clone size: NA
J gene: TRBJ1-1
CDR3 DNA: TGCGCCAGCAGCTTATCCTCGGCGAACACTGAAGCTTTCTTT
CDR3 protein: CASSLSSANTEAFF

V gene: TRBV7-9
D gene: NA
clone size: few
J gene: TRBJ2-1
CDR3 DNA: TGTGCCAGCAGCTTCATCAACTCCTACAATGAGCAGTTCTTC
CDR3 protein: CASSFINSYNEQFF

V gene: TRBV20-1
D gene: NA
clone size: few
J gene: TRBJ2-7
CDR3 DNA: TGCAGTGCTAGACGTCCGAATGCCTACGAGCAGTACTTC
CDR3 protein: CSARRPNAYEQYF

V gene: TRBV20-1
D gene: NA
clone size: few
J gene: TRBJ1-1
CDR3 DNA: TGCAGTGCTAGTGTAATCCGACAGTTGAACACTGAAGCTTTCTTT
CDR3 protein: CSASVIRQLNTEAFF

V gene: TRBV10-3
D gene: NA
clone size: few
J gene: TRBJ1-1
CDR3 DNA: TGTGCCATCAGTGGGGGCAGGGCCGCTGAAGCTTTCTTT
CDR3 protein: CAISGGRAAEAFF

V gene: TRBV12-3/TRBV12-4
D gene: NA
clone size: NA
J gene: TRBJ1-1
CDR3 DNA: TGTGCCAGCTCCACCTTGGGCGTTTTTGAAGCTTTCTTT
CDR3 protein: CASSTLGVFEAFF

V gene: TRBV29-1
D gene: NA
clone size: few
J gene: TRBJ1-1
CDR3 DNA: TGCAGCGTTGAAGGACTGTACACTGAAGCTTTCTTT
CDR3 protein: CSVEGLYTEAFF

V gene: TRBV7-2
D gene: NA
clone size: NA
J gene: TRBJ2-2
CDR3 DNA: TGTGCCAGCAGGAGGGGGGCGCCCACCGGGGAGCTGTTTTTT
CDR3 protein: CASRRGAPTGELFF

V gene: TRBV11-2
D gene: TRBD1
clone size: NA
J gene: TRBJ1-1
CDR3 DNA: TGTGCCAGCAGCTTACAGGGGGCGAGCACTGAAGCTTTCTTT
CDR3 protein: CASSLQGASTEAFF

V gene: TRBV20-1
D gene: TRBD2
clone size: few
J gene: TRBJ2-7
CDR3 DNA: TGCAGTGCTGGATCTAGCGGGAGTTTATACGAGCAGTACTTC
CDR3 protein: CSAGSSGSLYEQYF

V gene: TRBV3-1
D gene: TRBD1
clone size: few
J gene: TRBJ2-3
CDR3 DNA: TGTGCCAGCAGCCAAGATCATACCGGAACAGGGGCGCAGTATTTT
CDR3 protein: CASSQDHTGTGAQYF

V gene: TRBV7-3
D gene: TRBD1
clone size: many
J gene: TRBJ1-1
CDR3 DNA: TGTGCCAGCAGCTCCAGGGGGGGCACTGAAGCTTTCTTT
CDR3 protein: CASSSRGGTEAFF

V gene: TRBV5-1
D gene: NA
clone size: NA
J gene: TRBJ2-3
CDR3 DNA: TGCGCCAGCAGCTTGACAGCCTACGAGACGCAGTATTTT
CDR3 protein: CASSLTAYETQYF

V gene: TRBV5-1
D gene: TRBD1
clone size: NA
J gene: TRBJ2-6
CDR3 DNA: TGCGCCAGCAGCTTCGGGCAGGGGGCTGGGGCCAACGTCCTGACTTTC
CDR3 protein: CASSFGQGAGANVLTF

V gene: TRBV20-1
D gene: NA
clone size: many
J gene: TRBJ2-3
CDR3 DNA: TGCAGTGCAGGACACACAGATACGCAGTATTTT
CDR3 protein: CSAGHTDTQYF

V gene: TRBV12-3/TRBV12-4
D gene: TRBD1
clone size: NA
J gene: TRBJ1-1
CDR3 DNA: TGTGCCAGCAGTAGAGGGAGGGGGCTTGGGGCTTTCTTT
CDR3 protein: CASSRGRGLGAFF

V gene: TRBV12-3/TRBV12-4
D gene: NA
clone size: NA
J gene: TRBJ2-4
CDR3 DNA: TGTGCCAGCAGTCCTACAGGGATAGAGAACATTCAGTACTTC
CDR3 protein: CASSPTGIENIQYF

V gene: TRBV11-3
D gene: NA
clone size: few
J gene: TRBJ2-2
CDR3 DNA: TGTGCCAGCAGCTTAGTTTGGGGGAGCACCGGGGAGCTGTTTTTT
CDR3 protein: CASSLVWGSTGELFF

V gene: TRBV4-1
D gene: TRBD1
clone size: few
J gene: TRBJ1-2
CDR3 DNA: TGCGCCAGCAGCCAACCAGTCAGGGGGAGGCTCCAAGGCTACACCTTC
CDR3 protein: CASSQPVRGRLQGYTF

V gene: TRBV19
D gene: NA
clone size: many
J gene: TRBJ1-3
CDR3 DNA: TGTGCCAGTAGTGTGGACAACCAAGGAAACACCATATATTTT
CDR3 protein: CASSVDNQGNTIYF

V gene: TRBV7-8
D gene: NA
clone size: few
J gene: TRBJ2-3
CDR3 DNA: TGTGCCAGCAGCCCTCTCGTTAGCGCCCCAGATACGCAGTATTTT
CDR3 protein: CASSPLVSAPDTQYF

V gene: TRBV20-1
D gene: NA
clone size: NA
J gene: TRBJ2-1
CDR3 DNA: TGCAGTGTTCCGAGATCAACTAGCAGGGGCAATGAGCAGTTCTTC
CDR3 protein: CSVPRSTSRGNEQFF

V gene: TRBV29-1
D gene: NA
clone size: NA
J gene: TRBJ1-5
CDR3 DNA: TGCAGCGTTGCCCCCGTAGGGGTGGATCAGCCCCAGCATTTT
CDR3 protein: CSVAPVGVDQPQHF

V gene: TRBV5-1
D gene: TRBD1
clone size: few
J gene: TRBJ2-3
CDR3 DNA: TGCGCCAGCCGGGACAGGGAAGGGCAGTATTTT
CDR3 protein: CASRDREGQYF

V gene: TRBV5-6
D gene: NA
clone size: NA
J gene: TRBJ1-5
CDR3 DNA: TGTGCCAGCAGCTTTCGCGGGGGCGCTTCGGGTCAGCCCCAGCATTTT
CDR3 protein: CASSFRGGASGQPQHF

V gene: TRBV24-1
D gene: TRBD2
clone size: NA
J gene: TRBJ2-5
CDR3 DNA: TGTGCCACCAGAACTAGCGGGAGGGAGGAGACCCAGTACTTC
CDR3 protein: CATRTSGREETQYF

V gene: TRBV2
D gene: NA
clone size: few
J gene: TRBJ1-1
CDR3 DNA: TGTGCCAGCAGGAGAGGCACCGACACCTTAAATGTTTTCTTT
CDR3 protein: CASRRGTDTLNVFF

V gene: TRBV7-3
D gene: TRBD2
clone size: NA
J gene: TRBJ2-3
CDR3 DNA: TGTGCCAGCAGCTTAATGGGGGGGGGAAATACGCAGTATTTT
CDR3 protein: CASSLMGGGNTQYF

V gene: TRBV4-2
D gene: NA
clone size: NA
J gene: TRBJ1-4
CDR3 DNA: TGTGCCAGCAGCCAAGATTCCCGGGTGGAGACTAATGAAAAACTGTTTTTT
CDR3 protein: CASSQDSRVETNEKLFF

V gene: TRBV5-1
D gene: NA
clone size: few
J gene: TRBJ1-4
CDR3 DNA: TGCGCCAGCAGCTTGTCGGGGTTTCATGAAAAACTGTTTTTT
CDR3 protein: CASSLSGFHEKLFF

V gene: TRBV7-2
D gene: NA
clone size: few
J gene: TRBJ1-6
CDR3 DNA: TGTGCCAGCAGCTTACCAGCTAATAATTCACCCCTCCACTTT
CDR3 protein: CASSLPANNSPLHF

V gene: TRBV5-1
D gene: TRBD2
clone size: few
J gene: TRBJ2-7
CDR3 DNA: TGCGCCAGCAGCCAGCGTTCCCCCGGGACTAGCGGGATCGAGCAGTACTTC
CDR3 protein: CASSQRSPGTSGIEQYF

V gene: TRBV5-1
D gene: NA
clone size: few
J gene: TRBJ1-4
CDR3 DNA: TGCGCCAGCAGCTTGGAGGGCCTACGAGAACTGTTTTTT
CDR3 protein: CASSLEGLRELFF

V gene: TRBV12-3/TRBV12-4
D gene: NA
clone size: NA
J gene: TRBJ1-3
CDR3 DNA: TGTGCCAGCAGCAACAGGGACTCTGGAAACACCATATATTTT
CDR3 protein: CASSNRDSGNTIYF

V gene: TRBV9
D gene: NA
clone size: NA
J gene: TRBJ2-3
CDR3 DNA: TGTGCCAGCAGCGTAGAGCCTTGGGATACGCAGTATTTT
CDR3 protein: CASSVEPWDTQYF

V gene: TRBV7-9
D gene: TRBD2
clone size: few
J gene: TRBJ2-2
CDR3 DNA: TGTGCCAGCAGCCAGCCCCTAGCGGACACCGGGGAGCTGTTTTTT
CDR3 protein: CASSQPLADTGELFF

V gene: TRBV2
D gene: TRBD2
clone size: NA
J gene: TRBJ2-1
CDR3 DNA: TGTGCCAGCAGTGAAGTTCGAGGACTAGCGAGTTACAATGAGCAGTTCTTC
CDR3 protein: CASSEVRGLASYNEQFF

V gene: TRBV7-3
D gene: NA
clone size: NA
J gene: TRBJ2-5
CDR3 DNA: TGTGCCAGCAGCTTAACCCCAGGGTCTGTGGAGACCCAGTACTTC
CDR3 protein: CASSLTPGSVETQYF

V gene: TRBV5-1
D gene: NA
clone size: NA
J gene: TRBJ2-6
CDR3 DNA: TGCGCCAGCAGCCCGGGACGGCGGGGCTCTGGGGCCAACGTCCTGACTTTC
CDR3 protein: CASSPGRRGSGANVLTF

V gene: TRBV15
D gene: NA
clone size: NA
J gene: TRBJ1-5
CDR3 DNA: TGTGCCACCAGCAGAGATCAAGGTTTCCAGCAGCCCCAGCATTTT
CDR3 protein: CATSRDQGFQQPQHF

V gene: TRBV20-1
D gene: TRBD2
clone size: NA
J gene: TRBJ2-3
CDR3 DNA: TGCAGTGCTCAACTTCTAGCGGGAGCAGATACGCAGTATTTT
CDR3 protein: CSAQLLAGADTQYF

V gene: TRBV18
D gene: TRBD2
clone size: NA
J gene: TRBJ2-2
CDR3 DNA: TGTGCCAGCTCACCAGCCTCAGCGGGGGCGAACACCGGGGAGCTGTTTTTT
CDR3 protein: CASSPASAGANTGELFF